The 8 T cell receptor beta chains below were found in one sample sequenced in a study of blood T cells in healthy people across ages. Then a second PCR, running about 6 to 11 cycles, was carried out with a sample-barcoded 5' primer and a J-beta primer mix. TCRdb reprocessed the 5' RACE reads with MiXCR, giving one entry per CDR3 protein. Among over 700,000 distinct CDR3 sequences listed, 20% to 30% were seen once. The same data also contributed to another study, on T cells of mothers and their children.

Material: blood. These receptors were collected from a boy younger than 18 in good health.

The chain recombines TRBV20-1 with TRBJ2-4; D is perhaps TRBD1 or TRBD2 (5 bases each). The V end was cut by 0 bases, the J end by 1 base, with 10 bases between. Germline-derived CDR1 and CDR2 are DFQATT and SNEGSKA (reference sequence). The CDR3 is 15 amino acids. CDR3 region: CSARERGGAKNIQYF. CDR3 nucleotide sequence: TGCAGTGCTAGAGAAAGGGGCGGGGCCAAAAACATTCAGTACTTC.

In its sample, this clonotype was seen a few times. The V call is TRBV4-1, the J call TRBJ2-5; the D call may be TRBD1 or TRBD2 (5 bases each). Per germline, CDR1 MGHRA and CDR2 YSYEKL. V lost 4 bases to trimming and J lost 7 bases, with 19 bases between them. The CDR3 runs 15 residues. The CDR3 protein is CASSPRGSDWGTQYF. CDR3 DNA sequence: TGCGCCAGCAGCCCGAGGGGCTCTGACTGGGGGACCCAGTACTTC.

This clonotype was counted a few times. The CDR3 loop is CASSYVGANTEAFF. For the CDR3, the DNA is TGTGCCAGCAGTTACGTAGGGGCGAACACTGAAGCTTTCTTT. This chain uses TRBV6-5 with TRBJ1-1, with D perhaps matching TRBD1 (5 bases). V gave up 2 bases and J gave up 1 base, with 8 bases separating them. The CDR3 has 14 residues. Germline lookup yields CDR1 MNHEY and CDR2 SVGAGI.

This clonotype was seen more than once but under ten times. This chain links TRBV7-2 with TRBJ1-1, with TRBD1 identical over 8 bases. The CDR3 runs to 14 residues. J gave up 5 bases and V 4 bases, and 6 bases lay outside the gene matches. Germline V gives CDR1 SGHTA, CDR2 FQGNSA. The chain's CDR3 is CASSSLTGGTEAFF. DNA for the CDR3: TGTGCCAGCAGCTCCCTTACAGGGGGAACTGAAGCTTTCTTT.

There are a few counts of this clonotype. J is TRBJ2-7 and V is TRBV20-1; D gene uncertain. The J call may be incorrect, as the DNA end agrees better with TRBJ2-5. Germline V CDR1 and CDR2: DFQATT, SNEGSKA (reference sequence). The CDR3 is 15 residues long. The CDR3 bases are TGCAGTGCAGAGCGTCCCACAAAGGCACAAGAGACCCAGTACTTC. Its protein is CSAERPTKAQETQYF.

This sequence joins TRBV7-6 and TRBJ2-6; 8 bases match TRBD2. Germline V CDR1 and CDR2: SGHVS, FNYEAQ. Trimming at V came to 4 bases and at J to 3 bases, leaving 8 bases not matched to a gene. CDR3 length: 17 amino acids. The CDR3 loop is CASSWLAGLFGANVLTF. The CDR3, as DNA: TGTGCCAGCAGCTGGCTAGCGGGTTTATTTGGGGCCAACGTCCTGACTTTC.

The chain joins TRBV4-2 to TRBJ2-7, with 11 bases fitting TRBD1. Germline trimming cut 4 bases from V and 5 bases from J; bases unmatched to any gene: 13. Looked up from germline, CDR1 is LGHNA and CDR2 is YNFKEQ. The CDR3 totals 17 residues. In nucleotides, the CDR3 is TGTGCCAGCAGCCTCTCATGGGACAGGGGGAGTTCTGACGAGCAGTACTTC. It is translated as CASSLSWDRGSSDEQYF.

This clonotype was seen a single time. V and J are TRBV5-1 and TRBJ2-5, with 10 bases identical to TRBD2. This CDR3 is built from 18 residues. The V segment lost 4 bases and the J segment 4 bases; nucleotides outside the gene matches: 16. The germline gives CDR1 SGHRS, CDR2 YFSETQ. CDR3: CASSTTLAGGPSAETQYF. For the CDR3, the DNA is TGCGCCAGCAGCACAACCTTAGCGGGAGGCCCCTCTGCAGAGACCCAGTACTTC.